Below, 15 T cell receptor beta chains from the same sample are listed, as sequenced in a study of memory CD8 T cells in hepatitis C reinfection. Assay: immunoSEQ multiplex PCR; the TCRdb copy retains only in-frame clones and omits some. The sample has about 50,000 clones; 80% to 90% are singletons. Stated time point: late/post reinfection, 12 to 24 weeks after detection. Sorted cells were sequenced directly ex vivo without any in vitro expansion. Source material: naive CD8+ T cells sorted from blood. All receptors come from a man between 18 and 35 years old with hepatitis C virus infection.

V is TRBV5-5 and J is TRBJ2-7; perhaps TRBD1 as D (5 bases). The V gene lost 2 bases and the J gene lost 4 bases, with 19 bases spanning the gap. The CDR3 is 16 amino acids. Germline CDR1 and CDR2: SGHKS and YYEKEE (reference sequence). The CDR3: CASSFRSGSRYYEQYF. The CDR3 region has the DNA TGTGCCAGCAGCTTTAGGTCAGGGTCGCGGTATTACGAGCAGTACTTC.

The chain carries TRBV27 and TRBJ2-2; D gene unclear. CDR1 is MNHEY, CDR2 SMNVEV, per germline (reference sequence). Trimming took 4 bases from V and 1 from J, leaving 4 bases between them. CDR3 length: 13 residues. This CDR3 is CASSSGNTGELFF. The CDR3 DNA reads TGTGCCAGCAGTTCAGGGAACACCGGGGAGCTGTTTTTT.

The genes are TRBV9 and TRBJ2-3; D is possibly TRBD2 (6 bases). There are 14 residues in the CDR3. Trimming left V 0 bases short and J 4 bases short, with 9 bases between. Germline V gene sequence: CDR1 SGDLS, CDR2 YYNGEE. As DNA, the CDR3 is TGTGCCAGCAGCGTAGAGGACTACCCAGATACGCAGTATTTT. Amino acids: CASSVEDYPDTQYF. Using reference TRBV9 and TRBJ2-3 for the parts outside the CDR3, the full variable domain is DSGVTQTPKHLITATGQRVTLRCSPRSGDLSVYWYQQSLDQGLQFLIQYYNGEERAKGNILERFSAQQFPDLHSELNLSSLELGDSALYFCASSVEDYPDTQYFGPGTRLTVL.

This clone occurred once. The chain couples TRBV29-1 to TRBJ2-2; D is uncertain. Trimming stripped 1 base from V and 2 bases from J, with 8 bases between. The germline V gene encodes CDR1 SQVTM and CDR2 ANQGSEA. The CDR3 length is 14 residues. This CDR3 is CSVEGLFNTGELFF. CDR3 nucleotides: TGCAGCGTTGAAGGACTCTTTAACACCGGGGAGCTGTTTTTT.

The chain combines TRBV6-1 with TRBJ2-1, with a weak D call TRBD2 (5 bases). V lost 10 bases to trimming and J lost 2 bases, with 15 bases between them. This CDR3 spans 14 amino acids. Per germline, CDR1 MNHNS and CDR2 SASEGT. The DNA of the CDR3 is TGTGCCACCTTGGACTCCGGGACCTACAATGAGCAGTTCTTC. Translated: CATLDSGTYNEQFF.

CDR3 protein: CASSGTGVQETQYF. CDR3 bases: TGTGCCAGCAGCGGGACAGGGGTCCAAGAGACCCAGTACTTC. The chain joins TRBV5-6 to TRBJ2-5; the match to TRBD1 covers 10 bases. CDR1 SGHDT and CDR2 YYEEEE come from the germline V gene. The CDR3 has 14 amino acids. J gave up 1 base and V 4 bases, and 1 base lay outside the gene matches.

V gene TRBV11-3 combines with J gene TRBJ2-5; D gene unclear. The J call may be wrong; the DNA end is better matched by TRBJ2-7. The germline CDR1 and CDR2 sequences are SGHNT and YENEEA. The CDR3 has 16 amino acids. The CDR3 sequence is CASSPFFSQAPYEQYF. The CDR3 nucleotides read TGTGCCAGCAGCCCCTTTTTCTCTCAAGCCCCCTACGAGCAGTACTTC.

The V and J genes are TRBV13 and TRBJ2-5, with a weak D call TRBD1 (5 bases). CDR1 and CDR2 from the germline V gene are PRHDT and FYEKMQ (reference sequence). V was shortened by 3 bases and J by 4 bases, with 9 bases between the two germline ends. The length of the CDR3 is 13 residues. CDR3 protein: CASSLGRGETQYF. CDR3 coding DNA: TGTGCCAGCAGCTTGGGTAGGGGAGAGACCCAGTACTTC.

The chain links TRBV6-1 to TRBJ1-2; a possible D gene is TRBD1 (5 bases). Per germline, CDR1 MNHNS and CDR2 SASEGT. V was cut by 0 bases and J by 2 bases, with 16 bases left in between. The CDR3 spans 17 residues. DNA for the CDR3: TGTGCCAGCAGTGAAGCGCATTGGAAAGGGGAAAACTATGGCTACACCTTC. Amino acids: CASSEAHWKGENYGYTF.

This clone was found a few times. CDR3 coding DNA: TGCGCCAGCGCAGTGTCTTCAGGGGGATTGGAAGAGACCCAGTACTTC. This encodes CASAVSSGGLEETQYF. The chain couples TRBV4-1 to TRBJ2-5, with 7 nucleotides matching TRBD1. From germline, CDR1 is MGHRA and CDR2 YSYEKL. J gave up 3 bases and V 8 bases, and 15 bases lay outside the gene matches. The CDR3 has 16 amino acids.

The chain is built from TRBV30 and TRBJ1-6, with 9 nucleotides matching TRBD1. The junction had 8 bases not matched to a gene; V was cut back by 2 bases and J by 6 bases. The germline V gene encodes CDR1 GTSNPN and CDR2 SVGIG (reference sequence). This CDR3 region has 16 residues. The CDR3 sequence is CAWSQVDRGFNSPLHF. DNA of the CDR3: TGTGCCTGGAGTCAGGTGGACAGGGGATTTAATTCACCCCTCCACTTT.

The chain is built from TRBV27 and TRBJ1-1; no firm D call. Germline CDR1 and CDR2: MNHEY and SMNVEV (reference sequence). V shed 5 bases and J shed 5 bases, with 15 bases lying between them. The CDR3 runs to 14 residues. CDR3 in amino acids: CASSMAGRGTEAFF. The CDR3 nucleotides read TGTGCCAGCAGTATGGCAGGCCGAGGGACTGAAGCTTTCTTT.

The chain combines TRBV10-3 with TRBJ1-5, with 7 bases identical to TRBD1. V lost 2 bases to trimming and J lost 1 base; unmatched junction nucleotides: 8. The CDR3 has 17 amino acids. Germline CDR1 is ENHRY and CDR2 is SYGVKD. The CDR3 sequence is CAISEASGGASNQPQHF. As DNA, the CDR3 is TGTGCCATCAGTGAGGCGTCAGGGGGTGCGAGCAATCAGCCCCAGCATTTT.

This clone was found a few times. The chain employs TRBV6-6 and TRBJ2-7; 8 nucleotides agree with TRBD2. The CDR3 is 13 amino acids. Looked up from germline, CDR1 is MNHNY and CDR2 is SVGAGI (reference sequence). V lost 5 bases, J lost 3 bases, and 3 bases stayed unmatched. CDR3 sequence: CASSPLAVYEQYV. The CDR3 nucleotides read TGTGCCAGCAGTCCACTAGCGGTCTACGAGCAGTACGTC.

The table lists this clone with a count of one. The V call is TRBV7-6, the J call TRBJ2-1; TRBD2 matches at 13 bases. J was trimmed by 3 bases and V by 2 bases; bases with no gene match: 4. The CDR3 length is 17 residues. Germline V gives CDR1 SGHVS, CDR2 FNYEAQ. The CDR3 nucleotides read TGTGCCAGCAGCTTATCCGGACTAGCGGGGGTCTACAATGAGCAGTTCTTC. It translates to CASSLSGLAGVYNEQFF. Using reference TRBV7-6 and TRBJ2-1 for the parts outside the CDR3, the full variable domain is GAGVSQSPRYKVTKRGQDVALRCDPISGHVSLYWYRQALGQGPEFLTYFNYEAQQDKSGLPNDRFSAERPEGSISTLTIQRTEQRDSAMYRCASSLSGLAGVYNEQFFGPGTRLTVL.